The rows below give T cell receptor beta chains drawn from one sample of a study of blood T cell repertoires in COVID-19. TCRdb's copy holds only in-frame clones and misses some; the assay was immunoSEQ multiplex PCR. Here the sample spans roughly 220,000 clones, about 88% being singletons. The sample was peripheral blood. All receptors derive from a man in his sixties with acute or convalescent COVID-19. The CDR3 runs from the conserved cysteine through the conserved F or W. A D gene is named only where the DNA matches it firmly. The size entry is marked missing in some rows and otherwise reads once, few, many or a size class.

NA TRBJ1-1 TRBV13 NA TGTGCCAGCAGCTTTGGGCAGGGGAACACTGAAGCTTTCTTT CASSFGQGNTEAFF
once TRBJ1-1 TRBV13 NA TGTGCCAGCAAAACCAGGGGAGTGAACACTGAAGCTTTCTTT CASKTRGVNTEAFF
NA TRBJ1-2 TRBV7-9 TRBD1 TGTGCCAGCAGCTCAAGCGGGACAGGGGGCATTCACTATGGCTACACCTTC CASSSSGTGGIHYGYTF
NA TRBJ2-3 TRBV19 TRBD2 TGTGCCAGTACGGGGGGGGCCTTCGCAGATACGCAGTATTTT CASTGGAFADTQYF
NA TRBJ1-4 TRBV19 NA TGTGCCAGTAGTGAGACTCGAGGGGAAAAACTGTTTTTT CASSETRGEKLFF
NA TRBJ2-7 TRBV27 NA TGTGCCAGCAGTTTATCTACAGGGATAAAGCCCTACGAGCAGTACTTC CASSLSTGIKPYEQYF
NA TRBJ1-1 TRBV7-9 NA TGTGCCAGCAGCGTAGGACAGAGGAACACTGAAGCTTTCTTT CASSVGQRNTEAFF
NA TRBJ2-3 TRBV6-5 TRBD2 TGTGCCAGCAGTCGGGCGGGGGGAAGCACAGATACGCAGTATTTT CASSRAGGSTDTQYF
NA TRBJ2-3 TRBV11-3 NA TGTGCCAGCAGCTCCAACATGGCTAGCACAGATACGCAGTATTTT CASSSNMASTDTQYF
NA TRBJ1-1 TRBV6-6 TRBD1 TGTGCCAGCAGTTACTCCACAGGGGTGGGCGCTGAAGCTTTCTTT CASSYSTGVGAEAFF
NA TRBJ2-3 TRBV24-1 TRBD2 TGTGCCACCAGTGACCCGACTAGCGGCACAGATACGCAGTATTTT CATSDPTSGTDTQYF
few TRBJ2-3 TRBV27 TRBD2 TGTGCCAGCAGTTTAGGGACTAGCGGGCTTAATACGCAGTATTTT CASSLGTSGLNTQYF
NA TRBJ2-3 TRBV7-3 TRBD2 TGTGCCAGCAGCTTAACCTCGGGACTAGCGGGGGGAGATACAGATACGCAGTATTTT CASSLTSGLAGGDTDTQYF
NA TRBJ1-4 TRBV7-2 TRBD1 TGTGCCAGCAGCTTAGTACCAGGGGGCCTCACTAATGAAAAACTGTTTTTT CASSLVPGGLTNEKLFF
NA TRBJ2-7 TRBV18 TRBD1 TGTGCCAGCTCACAAAACCGGGACAGGGGAACGTACGAGCAGTACTTC CASSQNRDRGTYEQYF
NA TRBJ1-6 TRBV6-5 NA TGTGCCAGCAGTTACCAAAGGGGGTTTTCACCCCTCCACTTT CASSYQRGFSPLHF
NA TRBJ1-1 TRBV3-1/TRBV3-2 TRBD1 TGTGCCAGCAGCCTTTACCGGGACAGTAACACTGAAGCTTTCTTT CASSLYRDSNTEAFF
NA TRBJ1-5 TRBV6-1 NA TGTGCCAGCAGTGAAGCGGGCAGCTATAGCAATCAGCCCCAGCATTTT CASSEAGSYSNQPQHF
NA TRBJ2-3 TRBV18 NA TGTGCCAGCTCACCACGCGGAACAGATACGCAGTATTTT CASSPRGTDTQYF
NA TRBJ2-1 TRBV4-1 NA TGCGCCAGCAGCCAAGCACGGACTTCAACCTACAATGAGCAGTTCTTC CASSQARTSTYNEQFF
NA TRBJ1-5 TRBV15 NA TGTGCCACCAGCAGAGATAGGGGCAGGACCCAGCCCCAGCATTTT CATSRDRGRTQPQHF
NA TRBJ1-4 TRBV4-3 NA TGCGCCAGCCAAAAGGCGTACGGGACTAATGAAAAACTGTTTTTT CASQKAYGTNEKLFF
few TRBJ2-5 TRBV7-2 TRBD2 TGTGCCAGCAGCCAGCGCGTCTCTAGCGGCGAAGAGACCCAGTACTTC CASSQRVSSGEETQYF
few TRBJ1-3 TRBV4-3 NA TGCGCCAGCAGCCAAGACCACCTTCGAGCTGGAAACACCATATATTTT CASSQDHLRAGNTIYF
NA TRBJ2-7 TRBV4-1 TRBD1 TGCGCCAGCAGCCCAAGGACAGGACCCTACGAGCAGTACTTC CASSPRTGPYEQYF
NA TRBJ2-7 TRBV19 TRBD1 TGTGCCAGTAGGGACAGGGGAATCTACGAGCAGTACTTC CASRDRGIYEQYF
NA TRBJ1-2 TRBV19 NA TGTGCCAGTCTCCCCCGGGGAGACTATGGCTACACCTTC CASLPRGDYGYTF
once TRBJ2-1 TRBV28 NA TGTGCCAGCAGTTTTGTGAGGGATAGCTCCTACAATGAGCAGTTCTTC CASSFVRDSSYNEQFF